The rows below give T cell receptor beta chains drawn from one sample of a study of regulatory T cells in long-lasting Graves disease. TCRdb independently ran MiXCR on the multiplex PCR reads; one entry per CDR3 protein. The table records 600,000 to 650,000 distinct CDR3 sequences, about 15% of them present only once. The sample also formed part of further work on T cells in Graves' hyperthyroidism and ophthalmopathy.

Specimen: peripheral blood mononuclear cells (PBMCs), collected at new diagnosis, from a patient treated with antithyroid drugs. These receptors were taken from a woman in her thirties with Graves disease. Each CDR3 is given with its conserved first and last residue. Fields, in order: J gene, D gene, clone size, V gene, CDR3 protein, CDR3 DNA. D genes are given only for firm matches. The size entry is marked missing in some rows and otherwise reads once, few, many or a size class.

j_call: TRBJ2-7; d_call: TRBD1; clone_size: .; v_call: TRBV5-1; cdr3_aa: CASSRNPPLRDRGWYEQYF; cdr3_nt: TGCGCCAGCAGCCGAAATCCCCCTCTTAGGGACAGGGGTTGGTACGAGCAGTACTTC
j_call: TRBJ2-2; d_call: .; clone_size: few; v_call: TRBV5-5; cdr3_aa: CASIEQGSGGELFF; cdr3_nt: TGTGCCAGCATCGAACAGGGCTCCGGCGGGGAGCTGTTTTTT
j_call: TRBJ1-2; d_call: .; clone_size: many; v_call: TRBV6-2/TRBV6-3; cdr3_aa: CASNQDSPNYGYTF; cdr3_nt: TGTGCCAGCAACCAGGACAGCCCGAACTATGGCTACACCTTC
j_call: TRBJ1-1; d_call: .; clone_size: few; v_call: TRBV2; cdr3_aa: CASSPQAGTEAFF; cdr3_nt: TGTGCCAGCAGTCCCCAGGCGGGTACTGAAGCTTTCTTT
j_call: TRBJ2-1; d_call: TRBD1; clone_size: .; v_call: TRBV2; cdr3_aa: CASSNNRGPYNEQFF; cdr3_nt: TGTGCCAGCAGCAACAACAGGGGGCCCTACAATGAGCAGTTCTTC
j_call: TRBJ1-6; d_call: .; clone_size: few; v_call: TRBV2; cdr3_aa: CASSVPGWYSPLHF; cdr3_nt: TGTGCCAGCAGTGTGCCAGGGTGGTACTCACCCCTCCACTTT
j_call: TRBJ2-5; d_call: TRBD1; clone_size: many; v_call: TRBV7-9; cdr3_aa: CASTKGARETQYF; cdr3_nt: TGTGCCAGCACCAAGGGGGCCCGGGAGACCCAGTACTTC
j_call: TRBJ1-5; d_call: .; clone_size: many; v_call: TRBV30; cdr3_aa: CAWSVTDNQPQHF; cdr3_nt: TGTGCCTGGAGTGTAACGGACAATCAGCCCCAGCATTTT
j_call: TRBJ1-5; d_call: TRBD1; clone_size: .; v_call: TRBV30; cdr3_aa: CACTHGDRNQPQHF; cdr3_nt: TGTGCCTGCACCCATGGGGACAGGAATCAGCCCCAGCATTTT
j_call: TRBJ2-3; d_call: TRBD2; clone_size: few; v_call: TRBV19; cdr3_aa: CASSTGTSGNSDTQYF; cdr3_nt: TGTGCCAGTAGTACCGGGACTAGCGGGAATTCAGATACGCAGTATTTT
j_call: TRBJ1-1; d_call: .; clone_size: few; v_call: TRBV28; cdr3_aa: CASSIGQRPFF; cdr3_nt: TGTGCCAGCAGTATTGGACAGCGACCTTTCTTT
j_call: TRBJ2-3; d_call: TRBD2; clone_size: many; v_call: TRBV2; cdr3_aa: CASSESRVAGVDTQYF; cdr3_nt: TGTGCCAGCAGTGAGTCGCGGGTAGCGGGAGTTGATACGCAGTATTTT
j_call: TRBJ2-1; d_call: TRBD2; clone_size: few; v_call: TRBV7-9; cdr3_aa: CASSPYPVASGSSYNEQFF; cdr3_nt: TGTGCCAGCAGCCCGTACCCGGTGGCTAGCGGGAGCTCCTACAATGAGCAGTTCTTC